A single sample gave rise to the 17 T cell receptor beta chains below, sequenced in a study of control samples from healthy donors and cancer patients. This table comes from immunoSEQ multiplex PCR, and its TCRdb copy is limited to in-frame clones, with some not included. The sample consists of about 160,000 clones, 94% of them appearing once. Sequenced: blood. The receptors come from a woman aged 40 to 50 in good health.

Only one count was recorded for this clone. J is TRBJ2-2 and V is TRBV9; the D gene could be TRBD1 or TRBD2 (5 bases each). V was trimmed by 2 bases and J by 0 bases, leaving 11 bases between them. Germline CDR1 and CDR2: SGDLS and YYNGEE. This CDR3 region has 16 residues. The CDR3 is CASSVGPRTNTGELFF. The DNA of the CDR3 is TGTGCCAGCAGCGTGGGACCCCGCACGAACACCGGGGAGCTGTTTTTT.

This clone was counted once. The chain employs TRBV11-1 and TRBJ1-1; no reliable D call. Germline assignment: CDR1 SGHAT and CDR2 FQDESV (reference sequence). The CDR3 spans 15 residues. Trimming took off 3 bases at V and 11 bases at J, with 22 bases between the two ends. CDR3 amino acids: CASSFDPSSAVGAFF. CDR3 nucleotide sequence: TGTGCCAGCAGCTTCGACCCCAGCTCCGCCGTGGGGGCTTTCTTT. Using reference TRBV11-1 and TRBJ1-1 for the parts outside the CDR3, the full variable domain is EAEVAQSPRYKITEKSQAVAFWCDPISGHATLYWYRQILGQGPELLVQFQDESVVDDSQLPKDRFSAERLKGVDSTLKIQPAELGDSAMYLCASSFDPSSAVGAFFGQGTRLTVV.

A remark on this clone: Distinct nucleotide sequences in the sample also encode this CDR3. The chain combines TRBV7-2 with TRBJ1-1; D gene unclear. Looked up from germline, CDR1 is SGHTA and CDR2 is FQGNSA. V lost 1 base to trimming and J lost 0 bases, with 6 bases between them. The CDR3 totals 14 residues. CDR3 sequence (DNA): TGTGCCAGCAGCTTAGTCGGAATGAACACTGAAGCTTTCTTT. Translated: CASSLVGMNTEAFF.

The CDR3 spells CASSLGTGVNYGYTF. In DNA, the CDR3 is TGTGCCAGCAGCTTAGGGACAGGGGTTAACTATGGCTACACCTTC. The V and J genes are TRBV7-2 and TRBJ1-2, with 9 positions matching TRBD1. The CDR3 is made up of 15 amino acids. The germline CDR1 and CDR2 sequences are SGHTA and FQGNSA. Trimming cost V 1 base and J 1 base; bases outside gene matches: 1.

V gene TRBV7-2 combines with J gene TRBJ1-2; 7 bases fit TRBD1. Germline CDR1 reads SGHTA; CDR2 reads FQGNSA. The junction had 9 bases not matched to a gene; V was cut back by 4 bases and J by 4 bases. The CDR3 has 15 residues. CDR3 protein: CASSSDQGVGYGYTF. CDR3 DNA: TGTGCCAGCAGCTCCGATCAGGGGGTCGGCTATGGCTACACCTTC.

This chain connects TRBV19 to TRBJ2-1, with D perhaps TRBD1 (5 bases). CDR3 length equals 13 residues. Germline CDR1 and CDR2: LNHDA and SQIVND (reference sequence). V lost 3 bases and J lost 4, with 7 bases in between. CDR3 DNA sequence: TGTGCCAGTAGTATGGGGCCGTACAATGAGCAGTTCTTC. Translated, it gives CASSMGPYNEQFF.

The chain uses TRBV6-2 or TRBV6-3 and TRBJ2-6, with a possible D match to TRBD1 (6 bases). The CDR3 contains 19 residues. From germline, CDR1 is MNHEY and CDR2 SVGEGT. Trimming took off 5 bases at V and 0 bases at J, with 20 bases between the two ends. The CDR3 DNA is TGTGCCAGCAGTAGAAATCAGGGGACCCTTCTCTCTGGGGCCAACGTCCTGACTTTC. This translates into CASSRNQGTLLSGANVLTF.

This clone was recorded once. The chain employs TRBV6-4 and TRBJ1-2, with 10 bases aligning to TRBD1. The CDR3 loop spans 13 amino acids. After removal of 3 bases from V and 7 bases from J, the junction contained 2 bases not matched to a gene. Germline-derived CDR1 and CDR2 are MRHNA and SNTAGT. The CDR3 protein is CASSEGTGAGYTF. CDR3 in DNA: TGTGCCAGCAGTGAGGGGACAGGGGCTGGCTACACCTTC.

The chain couples TRBV5-5 to TRBJ1-1, with 8 positions matching TRBD1. Germline CDR1 and CDR2: SGHKS and YYEKEE (reference sequence). The trim removed 0 bases at V and 8 bases at J, leaving 9 bases unmatched. The CDR3 is 15 amino acids. The CDR3 here is CASSLEDRDFPEAFF. In DNA form, the CDR3 reads TGTGCCAGCAGCTTGGAGGACAGGGACTTTCCCGAAGCTTTCTTT.

The chain links TRBV6-6 to TRBJ2-2, with 7 positions matching TRBD2. The V and J ends lost 6 bases and 5 bases, in that order; junction bases with no gene match: 6. CDR3 size: 14 residues. CDR1 MNHNY and CDR2 SVGAGI come from the germline V gene (reference sequence). In DNA form, the CDR3 reads TGTGCCAGCAGCCAGCCGGGGGGAACCGGGGAGCTGTTTTTT. Amino acids: CASSQPGGTGELFF.

The V and J genes are TRBV2 and TRBJ2-7; D gene uncertain. This CDR3 has 12 amino acids. Trimming cost V 3 bases and J 3 bases, with 6 bases left between them. Germline-derived CDR1 and CDR2 are SNHLY and FYNNEI. CDR3 in amino acids: CASSDSNYEQYF. For the CDR3, the DNA is TGTGCCAGCAGTGACAGTAACTACGAGCAGTACTTC.

This CDR3 is CASSQDRRGEYGYTF. The CDR3 nucleotides are TGCGCCAGCAGCCAAGATAGGAGGGGTGAATATGGCTACACCTTC. The chain has TRBV4-1 and TRBJ1-2; the D gene is possibly TRBD1 (5 bases). Trimming shortened V by 0 bases and J by 5 bases, and 13 bases separated the two germline ends. This CDR3 comprises 15 residues. Germline assignment: CDR1 MGHRA and CDR2 YSYEKL.

A few counts support this clone. This chain joins TRBV27 and TRBJ1-5; 7 bases are a match to TRBD1. From germline, CDR1 is MNHEY and CDR2 SMNVEV (reference sequence). V dropped 5 bases and J dropped 6; count of bases not matched to a gene: 10. This CDR3 has 15 amino acids. The CDR3 DNA sequence: TGTGCCAGCAGTACAGGGGTGGGGACTGTTCAGCCCCAGCATTTT. Protein sequence: CASSTGVGTVQPQHF.

This rearrangement joins TRBV4-1 to TRBJ2-4; possibly TRBD1 for D (5 bases). Germline V gene data show CDR1 as MGHRA and CDR2 as YSYEKL. V was pared by 0 bases and J by 5 bases, with 14 bases between. The CDR3 is made up of 16 amino acids. Here the CDR3 DNA reads TGCGCCAGCAGCCAAGATGGGTTCAGGGTGGAAAACATTCAGTACTTC. This translates into CASSQDGFRVENIQYF.

J is TRBJ1-1 and V is TRBV4-2; weak D call: TRBD1 (6 bases). Germline-derived CDR1 and CDR2 are LGHNA and YNFKEQ. There are 14 residues in the CDR3. The V and J ends lost 3 bases and 2 bases respectively, with 10 bases between them. The CDR3 bases are TGTGCCAGCAGCCACGAACAGGGCAACACTGAAGCTTTCTTT. Translated: CASSHEQGNTEAFF.

This clone was recorded only once. This chain uses TRBV27 with TRBJ1-6; D ambiguous. Germline V gene sequence: CDR1 MNHEY, CDR2 SMNVEV (reference sequence). This CDR3 is 15 amino acids long. The ends were cut back, 6 bases at V and 6 bases at J, with 15 bases in the middle. CDR3 sequence (DNA): TGTGCCAGCAGGACCGTCGGGGAGAGTAATTCACCCCTCCACTTT. Its protein product is CASRTVGESNSPLHF.

The genes are TRBV2 and TRBJ1-1, with 9 positions matching TRBD1. Germline trimming cut 4 bases from V and 10 bases from J; bases unmatched to any gene: 7. The CDR3 is 13 residues long. CDR1 is SNHLY and CDR2 is FYNNEI in the germline V gene. CDR3 sequence reads: CASSADRGLGAFF. The CDR3 DNA reads TGTGCCAGCAGTGCGGACAGGGGTTTAGGAGCTTTCTTT.